Presented here are 18 T cell receptor beta chains from one specimen sequenced in a study of cytomegalovirus exposure and HLA in healthy donors. The PCR was carried out with 60 Vbeta primers and 13 Jbeta primers. Method: immunoSEQ multiplex PCR; TCRdb's copy keeps in-frame clones and lacks some. Here the sample spans approximately 95,000 clones, around 73% being singletons. Sequencing input: PBMCs. These receptors all come from a woman aged 35 to 49 in good health and CMV-seropositive.

The chain combines TRBV4-1 with TRBJ2-7; 8 bases are shared with TRBD1. From germline, CDR1 is MGHRA and CDR2 YSYEKL. Unmatched junction bases numbered 0, after V lost 1 base and J lost 4 bases. CDR3 length equals 13 residues. Here the CDR3 DNA reads TGCGCCAGCAGCCAAGGGACAGGGTACGAGCAGTACTTC. Translation gives CASSQGTGYEQYF.

This chain uses TRBV6-4 with TRBJ2-3; TRBD2 aligns across 7 bases. With V trimmed by 3 bases and J by 0 bases, 3 bases remained unmatched. This CDR3 region has 15 residues. Germline assignment: CDR1 MRHNA and CDR2 SNTAGT. CDR3 nucleotides: TGTGCCAGCAGTGAAAATAGCGGGAGCACAGATACGCAGTATTTT. It specifies CASSENSGSTDTQYF.

This sequence joins TRBV10-1 and TRBJ2-5, with 7 bases lining up with TRBD1. Per the germline V gene, CDR1 is WNHNN and CDR2 is SYGVQD (reference sequence). This CDR3 is 13 amino acids long. Trimming took 2 bases from V and 5 from J; bases not matched to a gene: 2. Here the CDR3 reads CASSEGRGETQYF. DNA for the CDR3: TGCGCCAGCAGTGAGGGCAGGGGGGAGACCCAGTACTTC.

The rearrangement uses TRBV18 and TRBJ1-4; D not certain. The length of the CDR3 is 14 residues. The V and J ends lost 6 bases and 5 bases respectively, with 13 bases between them. CDR1 and CDR2 (germline): KGHSH, LQKENI. The CDR3 DNA follows: TGTGCCAGCTCCTGGGCGACGGGAAATGAAAAACTGTTTTTT. Translated: CASSWATGNEKLFF.

The chain is built from TRBV9 and TRBJ2-7; 10 nucleotides match TRBD1. CDR1 SGDLS and CDR2 YYNGEE come from the germline V gene. The CDR3 spans 17 residues. Losses at the gene ends were 3 bases for V and 3 bases for J; bases not matched to a gene: 12. CDR3 coding DNA: TGTGCCAGCAGCGGAGGACAGGGGGACTCCGCGATCTACGAGCAGTACTTC. Protein sequence: CASSGGQGDSAIYEQYF.

The rearrangement uses TRBV5-4 and TRBJ2-1; unclear D gene. V was cut by 0 bases and J by 5 bases, with 3 bases left in between. The CDR3 is 12 amino acids. Germline V lookup: CDR1 SGHNT, CDR2 YYREEE (reference sequence). This chain's CDR3 is CASSLDNNEQFF. In nucleotides, the CDR3 is TGTGCCAGCAGCTTGGACAACAATGAGCAGTTCTTC.

This clone occurred once. The chain employs TRBV5-1 and TRBJ1-1; TRBD1 matches at 7 bases. The V gene end was trimmed by 4 bases and the J gene end by 4 bases; junction bases not matched to a gene: 7. CDR1 and CDR2 (germline): SGHRS, YFSETQ. CDR3 size: 14 residues. CDR3 region: CASSPETGRTEAFF. In nucleotides, the CDR3 is TGCGCCAGCAGCCCGGAGACAGGGCGCACTGAAGCTTTCTTT. The full variable domain, rest sourced from reference TRBV5-1 and TRBJ1-1, is KAGVTQTPRYLIKTRGQQVTLSCSPISGHRSVSWYQQTPGQGLQFLFEYFSETQRNKGNFPGRFSGRQFSNSRSEMNVSTLELGDSALYLCASSPETGRTEAFFGQGTRLTVV.

The gene calls are TRBV2 and TRBJ2-7; the D gene is possibly TRBD2 (5 bases). Trimming stripped 4 bases from V and 5 bases from J, with 6 bases between. The CDR3 covers 11 residues. The germline gives CDR1 SNHLY, CDR2 FYNNEI. The CDR3 loop reads CASSGGDEQYF. The CDR3 coding sequence is TGTGCCAGCAGTGGGGGAGACGAGCAGTACTTC. The variable domain in full, completed from reference TRBV2 and TRBJ2-7, reads EPEVTQTPSHQVTQMGQEVILRCVPISNHLYFYWYRQILGQKVEFLVSFYNNEISEKSEIFDDQFSVERPDGSNFTLKIRSTKLEDSAMYFCASSGGDEQYFGPGTRLTVT.

CDR3 sequence: CASSPDYEQFF. The CDR3 region has the DNA TGTGCCAGCAGCCCCGACTATGAGCAGTTCTTC. V is TRBV11-3 and J is TRBJ2-1; no definite D call. Germline lookup yields CDR1 SGHNT and CDR2 YENEEA. The V end was cut by 5 bases, the J end by 8 bases, with 7 bases between. The CDR3 totals 11 residues.

This rearrangement joins TRBV5-6 to TRBJ2-5; D gene ambiguous. The J call is doubtful: the DNA matches TRBJ2-7 better. The CDR3 spans 11 residues. Germline CDR1 is SGHDT and CDR2 is YYEEEE. The CDR3 here is CASSSSYEQYF. CDR3 in DNA: TGTGCCAGCAGCTCCTCCTACGAGCAGTACTTC.

The rearrangement uses TRBV14 and TRBJ2-7, with D possibly matching TRBD1 (6 bases). Trimming shortened V by 0 bases and J by 2 bases, and 11 bases separated the two germline ends. The CDR3 is 15 residues long. CDR1 and CDR2 from the germline V gene are SGHDN and FVKESK. CDR3 in amino acids: CASSQETHRAYEQYF. CDR3 DNA: TGTGCCAGCAGCCAAGAAACTCACAGGGCCTACGAGCAGTACTTC.

The rearrangement uses TRBV10-3 and TRBJ2-7, with a weak D call TRBD2 (6 bases). V was clipped by 4 bases and J by 4 bases, with 17 bases between them. The CDR3 is made up of 15 amino acids. CDR1 and CDR2 from the germline V gene are ENHRY and SYGVKD. CDR3 loop: CAISGGREGFYEQYF. CDR3 DNA: TGTGCCATCAGTGGTGGGCGGGAAGGATTTTACGAGCAGTACTTC.

The chain links TRBV9 to TRBJ2-5, with a weak D call TRBD1 (6 bases). CDR1 and CDR2 from the germline V gene are SGDLS and YYNGEE. Trimming pared 0 bases from V and 5 bases from J, leaving 11 bases between. This CDR3 comprises 14 residues. CDR3 protein: CASSVGGGRETQYF. The DNA for the CDR3 is TGTGCCAGCAGCGTAGGAGGGGGTCGGGAGACCCAGTACTTC.

This chain's CDR3 is CASSVTSGSAYNEQFF. The CDR3 DNA sequence: TGTGCCAGCAGTGTCACTAGCGGGAGTGCCTACAATGAGCAGTTCTTC. The gene calls are TRBV27 and TRBJ2-1; 11 nucleotides line up with TRBD2. Germline V lookup: CDR1 MNHEY, CDR2 SMNVEV (reference sequence). The trim removed 5 bases at V and 2 bases at J, leaving 5 bases unmatched. The CDR3 consists of 16 residues.

This chain links TRBV14 with TRBJ2-1; 7 bases are shared with TRBD1. CDR1 is SGHDN, CDR2 FVKESK, per germline. This CDR3 contains 13 residues. Trimming at V came to 2 bases and at J to 15 bases, leaving 10 bases not matched to a gene. This CDR3 reads CASSQNSRQGVFF. The DNA for the CDR3 is TGTGCCAGCAGCCAAAATTCGAGACAGGGTGTGTTCTTC.

The sample holds one count of this clone. This sequence joins TRBV5-6 and TRBJ2-1; weak D call: TRBD2 (6 bases). Per the germline V gene, CDR1 is SGHDT and CDR2 is YYEEEE. V lost 3 bases, J lost 7 bases, and 14 bases lay in between. The CDR3 runs to 14 residues. The CDR3 DNA reads as TGTGCCAGCAGCTCGCCCGGGGGTAAGAATGAGCAGTTCTTC. Amino acids: CASSSPGGKNEQFF.

This chain joins TRBV6-5 and TRBJ2-5, with 7 bases that match TRBD2. Germline assignment: CDR1 MNHEY and CDR2 SVGAGI. The CDR3 consists of 14 residues. J gave up 11 bases and V 5 bases, and 14 bases lay outside the gene matches. Written as DNA, the CDR3 is TGTGCCAGCAGTACACCGGGACTACCCCTGCAGCAGTACTTC. Its translation is CASSTPGLPLQQYF.

The chain carries TRBV30 and TRBJ2-5, with a tentative D call TRBD1 (6 bases). The J call is in doubt because the DNA end fits TRBJ2-7 better. Germline CDR1 and CDR2: GTSNPN and SVGIG (reference sequence). The CDR3 consists of 15 residues. CDR3 sequence (DNA): TGTGCCTGGAGTGTTCCCGGCAGGGGACGCTACGAGCAGTACTTC. It is translated as CAWSVPGRGRYEQYF.